The 6 T cell receptor beta chains given below trace back to one sample, sequenced in a study of neurological immune-mediated disorders. One entry per CDR3 protein results from TCRdb running MiXCR on the 5' RACE reads. The sample lists almost 85,000 distinct CDR3 sequences, roughly 2.6% occurring once. Sequenced sample: PBMCs. All receptors derive from a woman aged 25 to 39 with multiple sclerosis.

Of note for this clonotype: This could be a read error, since a much larger clone is one nucleotide away. The rearrangement links TRBV20-1 to TRBJ2-7, with TRBD1 as a possible D gene (5 bases). The end of the DNA fits TRBJ2-1 better, so the J call may be wrong. The CDR3 is 14 residues long. CDR1 and CDR2 (germline): DFQATT, SNEGSKA (reference sequence). CDR3 sequence reads: CSVPRQGNTNAQFF. The DNA of the CDR3 is TGCAGTGTCCCGCGGCAGGGCAACACCAATGCGCAGTTCTTC.

This clonotype was seen many times. The rearrangement links TRBV7-9 to TRBJ2-1; D ambiguous. V lost 4 bases, J lost 3 bases, and 10 bases lay in between. The CDR3 covers 14 residues. CDR1 and CDR2 from the germline V gene are SEHNR and FQNEAQ (reference sequence). CDR3 coding DNA: TGTGCCAGCAGCTCATTAGCAGGCTACAATGAGCAGTTCTTC. This encodes CASSSLAGYNEQFF.

This clonotype was recorded at least ten times. At one end the junction does not follow the germline gene, possibly because of a read error. The rearrangement joins TRBV10-3 to TRBJ1-1; TRBD1 aligns across 7 bases. There are 13 residues in the CDR3. CDR1 is ENHRY, CDR2 SYGVKD, per germline. CDR3 in DNA: TGTGCCAACAGTACAGGGGATTACACTGAAGCTTTCTTT. Protein product: CANSTGDYTEAFF.

There are many counts of this clonotype. This chain connects TRBV20-1 to TRBJ2-1; D call uncertain. CDR1 DFQATT and CDR2 SNEGSKA come from the germline V gene (reference sequence). This CDR3 spans 15 amino acids. V was pared by 0 bases and J by 0 bases, with 9 bases between. For the CDR3, the DNA is TGCAGTGCTAGAGATGAGGAGAGCTCCTACAATGAGCAGTTCTTC. The encoded protein is CSARDEESSYNEQFF.

This clonotype was recorded many times. The chain combines TRBV15 with TRBJ2-3; maybe TRBD2 (6 bases). Germline-derived CDR1 and CDR2 are LNHNV and YYDKDF (reference sequence). V was pared by 6 bases and J by 2 bases, with 15 bases between. The CDR3 has 15 residues. The CDR3 here is CATSNKGLFTDTQYF. In DNA form, the CDR3 reads TGTGCCACCAGTAATAAAGGACTATTCACAGATACGCAGTATTTT.

This clonotype has at least ten counts. The chain joins TRBV29-1 to TRBJ1-1; 11 bases agree with TRBD1. V gave up 7 bases and J gave up 6 bases; unmatched junction bases: 10. The CDR3 has 14 amino acids. CDR1 is SQVTM, CDR2 ANQGSEA, per germline. DNA for the CDR3: TGCAGCGCCGTGGACAGGGGGCAAAACCCTGAAGCTTTCTTT. Translated, it gives CSAVDRGQNPEAFF.